Each of the 30 T cell receptor beta chains below was sequenced from the same sample in a study of T cell responses to AZD1222 COVID-19 vaccine. Some clones are missing from TCRdb's copy, which holds only in-frame ones; the method was immunoSEQ multiplex PCR. The sample yields under 130,000 clones, about nine tenths seen once. The sequences come from peripheral blood, collected on day 0 of AZD1222 vaccination. Receptor source: an adult in good health.

The rearrangement uses TRBV21-1 and TRBJ2-2; TRBD1 reflects the table's D call only, with no check against the DNA. TRBV21-1 is recorded as a pseudogene. The CDR3 runs 19 residues. The CDR3 sequence: CASSNTWTRFYSNTGELFF. In nucleotides, the CDR3 is TGTGCCAGCAGCAATACGTGGACACGCTTTTATTCGAACACCGGGGAGCTGTTTTTT.

J is TRBJ1-1 and V is TRBV19, with 11 bases that match TRBD1. From germline, CDR1 is LNHDA and CDR2 SQIVND (reference sequence). The CDR3 is 15 residues long. J lost 6 bases, V lost 3 bases, and 6 bases had no gene match. CDR3 residues: CASSIAGQGGAEAFF. CDR3 nucleotide sequence: TGTGCCAGTAGTATCGCGGGACAGGGGGGCGCTGAAGCTTTCTTT.

The J gene is TRBJ2-3, the V gene TRBV5-1; 16 bases are a match to TRBD2. Germline CDR1 and CDR2: SGHRS and YFSETQ. The junction had 2 bases not matched to a gene; V was cut back by 1 base and J by 0 bases. CDR3 length: 18 amino acids. The CDR3 here is CASSLSGLAGGSTDTQYF. CDR3 bases: TGCGCCAGCAGCTTGTCGGGACTAGCGGGGGGGAGCACAGATACGCAGTATTTT.

The V call is TRBV27, the J call TRBJ1-3; maybe TRBD1 (6 bases). The germline V gene encodes CDR1 MNHEY and CDR2 SMNVEV (reference sequence). Deletions cut 5 bases from V and 0 bases from J, with 11 bases between. The CDR3 has 15 amino acids. CDR3 sequence (DNA): TGTGCCAGCAGTCACAGGGAAATCTCTGGAAACACCATATATTTT. The encoded protein is CASSHREISGNTIYF.

The gene calls are TRBV7-8 and TRBJ2-2, with D possibly TRBD1 on 5 matching bases. Germline-derived CDR1 and CDR2 are SGHVS and FQNEAQ. The CDR3 loop spans 14 amino acids. Trimming removed 6 bases from V and 1 base from J, with 9 bases in between. DNA for the CDR3: TGTGCCAGCAGACCCGGACAGAACACCGGGGAGCTGTTTTTT. Amino acids: CASRPGQNTGELFF.

The chain employs TRBV7-2 and TRBJ2-5; D gene unclear. The CDR3 extends over 14 amino acids. V shed 1 base and J shed 1 base, with 7 bases lying between them. Germline V gene sequence: CDR1 SGHTA, CDR2 FQGNSA. This CDR3 reads CASSLDQVQETQYF. The CDR3 nucleotides read TGTGCCAGCAGCTTAGACCAGGTCCAAGAGACCCAGTACTTC.

The chain recombines TRBV5-1 with TRBJ1-3, with D possibly TRBD1 on 5 matching bases. CDR1 is SGHRS, CDR2 YFSETQ, per germline. V was pared by 4 bases and J by 3 bases, with 8 bases between. The CDR3 length is 13 residues. CDR3: CASSRGDGNTIYF. In DNA form, the CDR3 reads TGCGCCAGCAGCCGGGGGGATGGAAACACCATATATTTT.

The V gene is TRBV4-1, the J gene TRBJ2-5; 10 bases fit TRBD2. Losses at the gene ends were 0 bases for V and 5 bases for J; bases not matched to a gene: 3. Germline lookup yields CDR1 MGHRA and CDR2 YSYEKL. This CDR3 contains 15 residues. The CDR3 DNA sequence: TGCGCCAGCAGCCAAGAACGAGCGGGGGGGGAGACCCAGTACTTC. The encoded protein is CASSQERAGGETQYF.

The CDR3 coding sequence is TGTGCCAGCAGCGGACGAAGTGGGACAGGTGGAGATCAGCCCCAGCATTTT. It specifies CASSGRSGTGGDQPQHF. This sequence joins TRBV7-2 and TRBJ1-5; TRBD1 agrees at 8 bases. The junction had 14 bases not matched to a gene; V was cut back by 5 bases and J by 5 bases. This CDR3 comprises 17 residues. Germline CDR1 is SGHTA and CDR2 is FQGNSA.

The V call is TRBV15, the J call TRBJ2-7; D ambiguous. The CDR3 spans 13 residues. Germline-derived CDR1 and CDR2 are LNHNV and YYDKDF (reference sequence). The V and J ends lost 6 bases and 6 bases respectively, with 15 bases between them. In DNA form, the CDR3 reads TGTGCCACCAGGGGAAACATCCTTGGCGAGCAGTACTTC. Translating it yields CATRGNILGEQYF.

The rearrangement links TRBV6-5 to TRBJ2-2, with D perhaps TRBD2 (6 bases). Trimming removed 10 bases from V and 6 bases from J, with 15 bases in between. The CDR3 loop spans 13 amino acids. Germline-derived CDR1 and CDR2 are MNHEY and SVGAGI. In nucleotides, the CDR3 is TGTGCCACCAAGGCCGGGGGAGCCGGGGAGCTGTTTTTT. Its protein product is CATKAGGAGELFF.

The V and J genes are TRBV18 and TRBJ1-1, with D possibly TRBD1 on 5 matching bases. V gave up 3 bases and J gave up 4 bases, with 9 bases separating them. The CDR3 is 13 residues long. Germline V gene sequence: CDR1 KGHSH, CDR2 LQKENI. CDR3 coding DNA: TGTGCCAGCTCACCCCTTGGGACCACTGAAGCTTTCTTT. This encodes CASSPLGTTEAFF.

The chain employs TRBV6-1 and TRBJ1-3; 10 nucleotides agree with TRBD1. The ends lost 4 bases at V and 4 bases at J; junction bases unmatched: 7. Germline loops: CDR1 MNHNS, CDR2 SASEGT. This CDR3 is 16 amino acids long. The CDR3 spells CASSVSGTGVGNTIYF. The CDR3 bases are TGTGCCAGCAGTGTTTCGGGGACAGGGGTAGGAAACACCATATATTTT.

On this clone: This same CDR3 is encoded by further DNA sequences in the sample. The CDR3 here is CSVEGRGLNYGYTF. The DNA of the CDR3 is TGCAGCGTTGAAGGCAGGGGGCTTAACTATGGCTACACCTTC. V and J are TRBV29-1 and TRBJ1-2, with 8 bases identical to TRBD1. Germline assignment: CDR1 SQVTM and CDR2 ANQGSEA. The V gene end was trimmed by 1 base and the J gene end by 1 base; junction bases not matched to a gene: 2. This CDR3 is 14 amino acids long.

V and J are TRBV29-1 and TRBJ1-2, with D maybe TRBD1 (6 bases). V was trimmed by 2 bases and J by 4 bases, leaving 20 bases between them. The CDR3 has 16 residues. The germline V gene has CDR1 SQVTM and CDR2 ANQGSEA. The CDR3 loop is CSVENPQGQRGYGYTF. In nucleotides, the CDR3 is TGCAGCGTTGAAAACCCTCAGGGGCAAAGGGGCTATGGCTACACCTTC.

This chain links TRBV5-5 with TRBJ1-4; TRBD1 might be the D (5 bases). The CDR3 covers 11 residues. Trimming removed 3 bases at V and 8 bases at J, with 5 bases between. CDR1 and CDR2 from the germline V gene are SGHKS and YYEKEE (reference sequence). The CDR3 spells CASSSGEKLFF. As DNA, the CDR3 is TGTGCCAGCAGCTCAGGGGAAAAACTGTTTTTT.

This rearrangement joins TRBV20-1 to TRBJ1-1, with D hard to call. Germline values: CDR1 DFQATT, CDR2 SNEGSKA (reference sequence). The CDR3 contains 11 residues. Trimming took off 1 base at V and 7 bases at J, with 7 bases between the two ends. CDR3 sequence (DNA): TGCAGTGCTAGAGTGCAAGTTGAAGCTTTCTTT. Protein: CSARVQVEAFF.

The chain is built from TRBV7-2 and TRBJ1-4; 8 nucleotides line up with TRBD1. The CDR3 spans 15 residues. V was clipped by 2 bases and J by 8 bases; unmatched bases: 7. Germline CDR1 and CDR2: SGHTA and FQGNSA. The DNA for the CDR3 is TGTGCCAGCAGCTTATTCGTGACAGGGGCCGAAAAACTGTTTTTT. Its translation: CASSLFVTGAEKLFF.

V gene TRBV28 combines with J gene TRBJ1-2, with D possibly matching TRBD1 (5 bases). The CDR3 totals 13 residues. The germline V gene has CDR1 MDHEN and CDR2 SYDVKM. Trimming shortened V by 8 bases and J by 8 bases, and 18 bases separated the two germline ends. CDR3 sequence: CASVTGTMGGYTF. The CDR3 coding sequence is TGTGCCAGCGTCACCGGGACCATGGGGGGCTACACCTTC.

The J gene is TRBJ1-3, the V gene TRBV27; D call uncertain. Deletions cut 3 bases from V and 0 bases from J, with 9 bases between. CDR3 length: 15 amino acids. Germline values: CDR1 MNHEY, CDR2 SMNVEV (reference sequence). The CDR3 region is CASSLAGNSGNTIYF. In DNA form, the CDR3 reads TGTGCCAGCAGTTTGGCGGGTAACTCTGGAAACACCATATATTTT.

The rearrangement links TRBV3-1 (or the pseudogene TRBV3-2) to TRBJ1-1, with D maybe TRBD1 (5 bases). The V gene lost 0 bases and the J gene lost 6 bases, with 11 bases spanning the gap. The CDR3 covers 14 residues. Germline V gene data show CDR1 as LGHDT and CDR2 as YNNKEL (reference sequence). The CDR3 nucleotides are TGTGCCAGCAGCCAAGACTGGGGGAGTCCTGAAGCTTTCTTT. Amino acid sequence: CASSQDWGSPEAFF.

The chain links TRBV18 to TRBJ1-4; TRBD1 agrees at 7 bases. Looked up from germline, CDR1 is KGHSH and CDR2 is LQKENI. The CDR3 has 14 amino acids. V lost 4 bases, J lost 8 bases, and 7 bases stayed unmatched. CDR3 sequence: CASSLDRTGEKLFF. The CDR3 nucleotides are TGTGCCAGCTCACTGGACAGGACGGGGGAAAAACTGTTTTTT.

The rearrangement links TRBV18 to TRBJ2-7; 7 nucleotides agree with TRBD1. In germline, CDR1 is KGHSH, CDR2 LQKENI. This CDR3 region has 16 residues. Trimming at V came to 3 bases and at J to 0 bases, leaving 8 bases not matched to a gene. The CDR3 nucleotides read TGTGCCAGCTCACCTATGGGACAGAGTGTCTCCTACGAGCAGTACTTC. Translating it yields CASSPMGQSVSYEQYF. The variable domain in full, with the rest retrieved from reference TRBV18 and TRBJ2-7, is NAGVMQNPRHLVRRRGQEARLRCSPMKGHSHVYWYRQLPEEGLKFMVYLQKENIIDESGMPKERFSAEFPKEGPSILRIQQVVRGDSAAYFCASSPMGQSVSYEQYFGPGTRLTVT.

V and J are TRBV10-3 and TRBJ1-6, with no clear D. The germline V gene has CDR1 ENHRY and CDR2 SYGVKD. The CDR3 spans 19 residues. The ends were cut back, 2 bases at V and 0 bases at J, with 17 bases in the middle. In DNA form, the CDR3 reads TGTGCCATCAGTGAGGTTCAGCGTCTAAGGAGCTCCTATAATTCACCCCTCCACTTT. It translates to CAISEVQRLRSSYNSPLHF.

This sequence joins TRBV24-1 and TRBJ1-4, with D tentatively TRBD1 (6 bases). Germline CDR1 and CDR2: KGHDR and SFDVKD. This CDR3 is built from 16 residues. Deletions cut 1 base from V and 8 bases from J, with 16 bases between. The CDR3 sequence: CATSDFHRQDREKLFF. The CDR3 DNA is TGTGCCACCAGTGATTTTCACCGACAGGATAGGGAAAAACTGTTTTTT.

Points on this clone: In the same sample, other DNA sequences code for this CDR3. This chain uses TRBV20-1 with TRBJ1-1; no clear D gene. CDR3 size: 13 residues. Germline CDR1 and CDR2: DFQATT and SNEGSKA (reference sequence). Trimming pared 3 bases from V and 4 bases from J, leaving 12 bases between. The CDR3 DNA sequence: TGCAGTGCTAGTTCACGGGGAGGCACTGAAGCTTTCTTT. Residues: CSASSRGGTEAFF.

The chain combines TRBV5-4 with TRBJ2-6; unclear D gene. Germline CDR1 reads SGHNT; CDR2 reads YYREEE (reference sequence). Trimming took off 2 bases at V and 4 bases at J, with 10 bases between the two ends. CDR3 length equals 15 residues. The DNA of the CDR3 is TGTGCCAGCAGCTTTTTAGTGGCCGGGGCCAACGTCCTGACTTTC. Its protein product is CASSFLVAGANVLTF.

V is TRBV12-3 or TRBV12-4 and J is TRBJ1-5; D uncertain. V lost 2 bases to trimming and J lost 4 bases, with 6 bases between them. The CDR3 has 13 residues. CDR3: CASSLPPNQPQHF. The CDR3 region has the DNA TGTGCCAGCAGTTTACCTCCTAATCAGCCCCAGCATTTT.

This chain links TRBV5-4 with TRBJ1-5; weak D call: TRBD1 (6 bases). Trimming pared 0 bases from V and 5 bases from J, leaving 12 bases between. The germline V gene has CDR1 SGHNT and CDR2 YYREEE (reference sequence). This CDR3 spans 15 amino acids. CDR3: CASSLGGGKDQPQHF. CDR3 nucleotide sequence: TGTGCCAGCAGCTTGGGGGGGGGCAAGGATCAGCCCCAGCATTTT.

The chain couples TRBV14 to TRBJ2-3; D is uncertain. This CDR3 is built from 15 residues. V was cut by 4 bases and J by 2 bases, with 13 bases left in between. The germline gives CDR1 SGHDN, CDR2 FVKESK. The CDR3 DNA follows: TGTGCCAGCAGCCCCCGGGCGCCCTACACAGATACGCAGTATTTT. Its protein is CASSPRAPYTDTQYF.